This T cell receptor (beta chain) was documented in a study of T cell responses to AZD1222 COVID-19 vaccine. Sequencing used immunoSEQ multiplex PCR; TCRdb keeps in-frame clones, though not all of them. The data contain 65,000 to 80,000 clones, 88% of them singletons. Turning to this clone: What it binds is unknown.

Study-level findings and limits: Targeting of unmutated variant regions was reportedly seen in nearly half of spike-specific TCRs. The study sampled repertoires only after the peak T cell response. Seropositive AZD1222 recipients at baseline numbered only five or six. Increased Spike-specific TCR breadth and depth were observed after two AZD1222 doses.

The CDR3 length is 12 residues. The germline CDR1 and CDR2 sequences are SGHTA and FQGNSA. Sequences were derived from peripheral blood, sampled 28 days after the second dose of the MenACWY control vaccine. This TCR was sampled from an adult who received the MenACWY meningococcal vaccine as a control. The V call is TRBV7-2, the J call TRBJ2-3, with D possibly being TRBD2 (7 bases). The CDR3 sequence is CASGGLTDTQYF. The CDR3, as DNA: TGTGCGTCGGGGGGCCTCACAGATACGCAGTATTTT.